The 15 T cell receptor beta chains reported below all come from one sample, sequenced in a study of T-cell reconstitution after alpha-beta-depleted transplantation in children listed by TCRdb under 2016. The library was prepared using PCR. Instrument used: Illumina HiSeq 2500. TCR libraries were prepared with molecular barcoding, using unique molecular identifiers to normalize TCRbeta repertoire quantification. In TCRdb, the public reads were trimmed at Q25 with fastp and aligned with MiXCR, with productive beta chains retained. Rows are unified per CDR3 protein, each entry keeping the most common DNA and genes. In all, the sample holds more than 400,000 distinct CDR3 sequences, and roughly 44% of those were seen once. Under 30% of the sample is taken by the ten largest. This specimen's treatment or condition label, interpreted: allogeneic hematopoietic cell transplantation with graft depleted of TCRalphabeta T cells and CD19 B cells.

The sample in question was PBMCs, obtained before TCRalphabeta/CD19-depleted stem cell transplant. These receptor sequences come from a girl aged 2-10 years with aplastic anemia, due to receive a stem cell transplant.

The count of this clonotype is one. Mismatch with germline at one junction end may stem from a read error. The rearrangement joins TRBV29-1 to TRBJ2-1; tentative D call: TRBD1 (5 bases). The CDR3 length is 13 residues. The germline V gene has CDR1 SQVTM and CDR2 ANQGSEA. The CDR3: CSVASGFNNEHFF. The CDR3 nucleotides read TGCAGCGTTGCGTCAGGGTTCAACAATGAGCATTTCTTC.

The V and J genes are TRBV6-5 and TRBJ1-1, with TRBD1 matching 11 bases. CDR1 MNHEY and CDR2 SVGAGI come from the germline V gene. The trim removed 4 bases at V and 5 bases at J, leaving 6 bases unmatched. The length of the CDR3 is 15 residues. In DNA form, the CDR3 reads TGTGCCAGCAGTTGGGGGACAGGGGGAAGAACTGAAGCTTTCTTT. Its translation is CASSWGTGGRTEAFF.

The chain is built from TRBV5-5 and TRBJ2-7; no definite D call. With 0 bases removed from V and 3 bases from J, the gap between germline ends came to 13 bases. This CDR3 is built from 15 residues. Germline V CDR1 and CDR2: SGHKS, YYEKEE (reference sequence). The CDR3 loop is CASSLAVGGDYEQYF. The CDR3 bases are TGTGCCAGCAGCTTGGCGGTCGGCGGAGACTACGAGCAGTACTTC.

This clonotype occurred many times. The rearrangement joins TRBV10-3 to TRBJ2-1, with D perhaps TRBD2 (6 bases). The V gene lost 6 bases and the J gene lost 0 bases, with 21 bases spanning the gap. Germline V CDR1 and CDR2: ENHRY, SYGVKD. This CDR3 is 18 amino acids long. The CDR3 sequence: CAIRGGGRGLSSYNEQFF. As DNA, the CDR3 is TGTGCCATCAGGGGGGGTGGACGCGGGCTGAGCTCCTACAATGAGCAGTTCTTC.

This rearrangement joins TRBV20-1 to TRBJ2-5, with D perhaps given as TRBD1 or TRBD2 (6 bases each). Germline CDR1 and CDR2: DFQATT and SNEGSKA (reference sequence). Trimming took 6 bases from V and 6 from J, leaving 11 bases between them. This CDR3 is 11 amino acids long. CDR3 protein: CSARGAQTQYF. As DNA, the CDR3 is TGCAGTGCAAGGGGGGCCCAGACCCAGTACTTC.

This clonotype has only a few counts. The V and J genes are TRBV12-3 or TRBV12-4 and TRBJ2-5; D might be TRBD1 (6 bases). Trimming removed 3 bases at V and 2 bases at J, with 10 bases between. This CDR3 is 14 amino acids long. CDR3 in DNA: TGTGCCAGCAGTTTTGTAGGGGGACAAGAGACCCAGTACTTC. This encodes CASSFVGGQETQYF.

Ten or more counts support this clonotype. This chain connects TRBV4-1 to TRBJ1-1, with unresolved D. V was shortened by 6 bases and J by 2 bases, with 7 bases between the two germline ends. The length of the CDR3 is 12 residues. Germline V lookup: CDR1 MGHRA, CDR2 YSYEKL. For the CDR3, the DNA is TGCGCCAGCAGTTTCATTAACACTGAAGCTTTCTTT. Protein product: CASSFINTEAFF.

The rearrangement links TRBV6-5 to TRBJ2-7, with D maybe TRBD2 (6 bases). The length of the CDR3 is 16 residues. The V end lost 0 bases, the J end lost 2 bases, and 14 bases lay between the germline ends. Germline-derived CDR1 and CDR2 are MNHEY and SVGAGI. The CDR3 is CASSYSRRGLTYEQYF. In DNA, the CDR3 is TGTGCCAGCAGTTACTCCCGGCGGGGCCTTACCTACGAGCAGTACTTC.

The chain joins TRBV5-1 to TRBJ2-1; tentatively, D is TRBD1 or TRBD2 (5 bases each). Per germline, CDR1 SGHRS and CDR2 YFSETQ. Trimming removed 7 bases at V and 9 bases at J, with 14 bases between. The CDR3 length is 12 residues. The CDR3 sequence is CASRTGPGEQFF. For the CDR3, the DNA is TGCGCCAGCCGCACGGGGCCGGGTGAGCAGTTCTTC.

This clonotype showed up just a few times. V and J are TRBV18 and TRBJ1-5; TRBD1 agrees at 8 bases. The trim removed 6 bases at V and 4 bases at J, leaving 8 bases unmatched. Germline values: CDR1 KGHSH, CDR2 LQKENI. This CDR3 spans 15 amino acids. CDR3 nucleotides: TGTGCCAGCTCCCAGGGGGCAAGCGGGAATCAGCCCCAGCATTTT. It translates to CASSQGASGNQPQHF.

This chain joins TRBV20-1 and TRBJ2-4; TRBD2 matches at 7 bases. This CDR3 spans 12 amino acids. CDR1 DFQATT and CDR2 SNEGSKA come from the germline V gene (reference sequence). Trimming at V came to 6 bases and at J to 8 bases, leaving 7 bases not matched to a gene. Written as DNA, the CDR3 is TGCAGTGCAGCGCGGGGGACTGACATTCAGTACTTC. As protein: CSAARGTDIQYF.

This clonotype is labeled as medium-sized. CDR3: CSVVRNSWETQYF. The CDR3 DNA reads as TGCAGCGTTGTTAGGAATTCGTGGGAGACCCAGTACTTC. The chain uses TRBV29-1 and TRBJ2-5; D ambiguous. The CDR3 totals 13 residues. CDR1 SQVTM and CDR2 ANQGSEA come from the germline V gene. V lost 4 bases and J 5 bases, leaving 14 bases between the germline ends. The full variable domain, in which reference TRBV29-1 and TRBJ2-5 provide the parts outside the CDR3, is SAVISQKPSRDICQRGTSLTIQCQVDSQVTMMFWYRQQPGQSLTLIATANQGSEATYESGFVIDKFPISRPNLTFSTLTVSNMSPEDSSIYLCSVVRNSWETQYFGPGTRLLVL.

This chain uses TRBV15 with TRBJ1-1; possibly TRBD1 for D (6 bases). The V end was cut by 8 bases, the J end by 0 bases, with 13 bases between. The CDR3 loop spans 14 amino acids. Germline values: CDR1 LNHNV, CDR2 YYDKDF (reference sequence). CDR3 amino acids: CATSRGHMNTEAFF. CDR3 in DNA: TGTGCCACCTCTCGGGGACACATGAACACTGAAGCTTTCTTT.

This clonotype was counted many times. The J gene is TRBJ1-2, the V gene TRBV5-1; no clear D. V lost 0 bases and J 8 bases, leaving 14 bases between the germline ends. The CDR3 spans 14 residues. Germline-derived CDR1 and CDR2 are SGHRS and YFSETQ. CDR3 amino acids: CASSLDNGLKGYTF. In DNA, the CDR3 is TGCGCCAGCAGCTTGGACAACGGACTCAAAGGCTACACCTTC. Combining the CDR3 with reference TRBV5-1 and TRBJ1-2 gives the whole variable domain KAGVTQTPRYLIKTRGQQVTLSCSPISGHRSVSWYQQTPGQGLQFLFEYFSETQRNKGNFPGRFSGRQFSNSRSEMNVSTLELGDSALYLCASSLDNGLKGYTFGSGTRLTVV.

Here the CDR3 reads CAISDAINYGYTF. CDR3 in DNA: TGTGCCATCAGTGATGCGATTAACTATGGCTACACCTTC. The genes are TRBV10-3 and TRBJ1-2; D gene uncertain. The CDR3 has 13 residues. Germline values: CDR1 ENHRY, CDR2 SYGVKD. V lost 3 bases, J lost 1 base, and 6 bases lay in between.